This T cell receptor beta chain was obtained from a study of siplizumab effects on memory and regulatory T cells. Notes on the study in general: The drug siplizumab significantly decreased the alloreactive sequences that could be traced to unstimulated CD4+ memory cells. Only a minority of proliferating CD4+ or CD8+ clones had an assignable naive or memory phenotype, with roughly 80-97% lacking one. Confirmation was lacking for the suppressive function of proliferating Tregs derived from siplizumab cultures. Mapping to unstimulated subsets was achieved for only a minor fraction of alloreactive clones.

Sequencing used immunoSEQ multiplex PCR; TCRdb keeps in-frame clones, though not all of them. This sample carries 95,000 to 110,000 clones, 93% of them seen once, and the ten largest clones take 0.6% to 0.7%. A word on this clone: Its antigen is not known.

Germline CDR1 SGHDN, CDR2 FVKESK. Trimming at V came to 1 base and at J to 5 bases, leaving 4 bases not matched to a gene. There are 15 residues in the CDR3. The V and J genes are TRBV14 and TRBJ2-1, with 8 bases fitting TRBD1. Specimen: Tregs sorted from blood. This TCR was sampled from a human donor in good health. The CDR3 reads CASSQVRTGNNEQFF. CDR3 sequence (DNA): TGTGCCAGCAGCCAAGTCCGGACAGGGAACAATGAGCAGTTCTTC.